Following are 27 T cell receptor beta chains from one sample sequenced in a study of blood T cell repertoires in COVID-19. TCRdb keeps only in-frame clones here, not all; method: immunoSEQ multiplex PCR. This sample has about 160,000 clones, with around four fifths found just once. Sequenced material: peripheral blood. The receptor set was obtained from a man aged 70 or older with acute or convalescent COVID-19.

A few counts support this clone. V gene TRBV2 combines with J gene TRBJ1-3; TRBD1 matches 9 bases. V trimming: 4 bases; J trimming: 15 bases; junction bases outside the gene matches: 4. The CDR3 runs 11 residues. Germline V gene data show CDR1 as SNHLY and CDR2 as FYNNEI. This CDR3 reads CASSGQDRGYF. Written as DNA, the CDR3 is TGTGCCAGCAGTGGACAGGACAGGGGATATTTT.

This clone was recorded a few times. This sequence joins TRBV19 and TRBJ2-5; a possible D gene is TRBD2 (5 bases). The V gene lost 6 bases and the J gene lost 4 bases, with 15 bases spanning the gap. CDR1 is LNHDA, CDR2 SQIVND, per germline (reference sequence). This CDR3 has 14 amino acids. In DNA form, the CDR3 reads TGTGCCAGTAGGCCGGGAACAGCAGGAGAGACCCAGTACTTC. The encoded protein is CASRPGTAGETQYF.

The rearrangement uses TRBV30 and TRBJ1-4; the D gene is possibly TRBD1 (5 bases). The V gene's germline CDR1 is GTSNPN and CDR2 SVGIG (reference sequence). V lost 0 bases and J 5 bases, leaving 7 bases between the germline ends. This CDR3 is 13 amino acids long. CDR3 nucleotides: TGTGCCTGGAGTGTACAGGACAATGAAAAACTGTTTTTT. It translates to CAWSVQDNEKLFF.

The rearrangement uses TRBV12-3 or TRBV12-4 and TRBJ1-2, with TRBD1 as a possible D gene (6 bases). This CDR3 contains 12 residues. V lost 5 bases to trimming and J lost 7 bases, with 11 bases between them. The CDR3 reads CASSTRQAGYTF. The CDR3 nucleotides are TGTGCCAGCAGTACGAGACAGGCTGGCTACACCTTC.

CDR3 DNA sequence: TGTGCCAGCAGCTCACTCCCCCGCGGGGGGGAGCTGTTTTTT. It codes for CASSSLPRGGELFF. V gene TRBV7-3 combines with J gene TRBJ2-2, with D possibly matching TRBD2 (5 bases). The CDR3 has 14 amino acids. Germline lookup yields CDR1 SGHTA and CDR2 FQGTGA. Trimming stripped 4 bases from V and 8 bases from J, with 14 bases between.

The rearrangement joins TRBV6-5 to TRBJ2-7; 8 nucleotides agree with TRBD2. The CDR3 contains 15 residues. CDR1 and CDR2 from the germline V gene are MNHEY and SVGAGI. Trimming removed 0 bases from V and 0 bases from J; junction bases left unmatched: 1. Here the CDR3 reads CASSYSGTSSYEQYF. The CDR3 coding sequence is TGTGCCAGCAGTTACTCGGGGACTAGCTCCTACGAGCAGTACTTC.

J is TRBJ2-1 and V is TRBV7-9, with TRBD1 identical over 8 bases. V trimming: 5 bases; J trimming: 0 bases; junction bases outside the gene matches: 12. The CDR3 has 18 amino acids. Per the germline V gene, CDR1 is SEHNR and CDR2 is FQNEAQ (reference sequence). The CDR3 here is CASSQAIRQGSSYNEQFF. The CDR3, as DNA: TGTGCCAGCAGCCAAGCAATCAGACAGGGGAGCTCCTACAATGAGCAGTTCTTC.

The chain joins TRBV5-6 to TRBJ1-2; TRBD1 matches at 7 bases. J lost 7 bases, V lost 3 bases, and 9 bases had no gene match. This CDR3 is 14 amino acids long. Germline values: CDR1 SGHDT, CDR2 YYEEEE. The CDR3 nucleotides read TGTGCCAGCAGCTCCCGAAACGACAGGGCTGGCTACACCTTC. Translation gives CASSSRNDRAGYTF. The full variable domain, its missing parts supplied by reference TRBV5-6 and TRBJ1-2, is DAGVTQSPTHLIKTRGQQVTLRCSPKSGHDTVSWYQQALGQGPQFIFQYYEEEERQRGNFPDRFSGHQFPNYSSELNVNALLLGDSALYLCASSSRNDRAGYTFGSGTRLTVV.

J is TRBJ2-1 and V is TRBV4-1, with 11 bases identical to TRBD2. CDR3 length: 18 amino acids. Per the germline V gene, CDR1 is MGHRA and CDR2 is YSYEKL. Losses at the gene ends were 2 bases for V and 5 bases for J; bases not matched to a gene: 11. This CDR3 reads CASSQFQASGRTHNEQFF. The CDR3 nucleotides read TGCGCCAGCAGCCAATTTCAGGCTAGCGGGAGGACTCACAATGAGCAGTTCTTC.

Only a few counts were recorded for this clone. The V call is TRBV2, the J call TRBJ1-5, with 7 bases identical to TRBD1. This CDR3 comprises 12 residues. Germline-derived CDR1 and CDR2 are SNHLY and FYNNEI. V lost 8 bases, J lost 2 bases, and 0 bases stayed unmatched. The CDR3 spells CASGTGNQPQHF. Here the CDR3 DNA reads TGTGCCAGCGGGACAGGCAATCAGCCCCAGCATTTT.

The rearrangement joins TRBV4-3 to TRBJ2-7; TRBD2 matches 7 bases. Trimming removed 0 bases from V and 0 bases from J; junction bases left unmatched: 8. CDR1 LGHNA and CDR2 YSLEER come from the germline V gene. This CDR3 spans 17 amino acids. The CDR3 nucleotides read TGCGCCAGCAGCCAAGATTGGGGGGGAAGAGGCTCCTACGAGCAGTACTTC. It yields the protein CASSQDWGGRGSYEQYF.

This clone has ten or more counts. This chain uses TRBV19 with TRBJ2-3; the D gene is possibly TRBD2 (5 bases). CDR3 length: 15 residues. Germline V lookup: CDR1 LNHDA, CDR2 SQIVND (reference sequence). Trimming stripped 1 base from V and 2 bases from J, with 10 bases between. The CDR3 here is CASSIGGSYTDTQYF. The CDR3 region has the DNA TGTGCCAGTAGTATAGGCGGGTCGTACACAGATACGCAGTATTTT.

V gene TRBV2 combines with J gene TRBJ1-2; 8 bases line up with TRBD1. CDR1 is SNHLY and CDR2 is FYNNEI in the germline V gene. With 0 bases clipped from V and 7 bases from J, the junction kept 13 bases outside the gene matches. The CDR3 runs to 17 residues. The chain's CDR3 is CASSEALGPGGAGGYTF. CDR3 coding DNA: TGTGCCAGCAGTGAAGCGCTTGGGCCAGGGGGCGCGGGTGGCTACACCTTC.

This sequence joins TRBV12-5 and TRBJ2-7; the match to TRBD2 covers 8 bases. Germline V gene lookup returns CDR1 LGHNT and CDR2 FRNRAP. The V and J ends lost 6 bases and 6 bases, in that order; junction bases with no gene match: 16. This CDR3 region has 16 residues. DNA for the CDR3: TGTGCTAGTGGACTGGGGGGACTAGGAACACAAGTCGAGCAGTACTTC. Translated, it gives CASGLGGLGTQVEQYF.

The chain joins TRBV2 to TRBJ1-5; tentative D call: TRBD1 (5 bases). CDR3 length equals 15 residues. Trimming stripped 2 bases from V and 1 base from J, with 9 bases between. Germline loops: CDR1 SNHLY, CDR2 FYNNEI. CDR3 amino acids: CASSEQGYSNQPQHF. The CDR3 DNA follows: TGTGCCAGCAGTGAACAGGGTTACAGCAATCAGCCCCAGCATTTT.

The chain has TRBV5-4 and TRBJ2-5; no reliable D call. Looked up from germline, CDR1 is SGHNT and CDR2 is YYREEE (reference sequence). V was clipped by 0 bases and J by 0 bases, with 9 bases between them. The CDR3 has 15 amino acids. The CDR3 bases are TGTGCCAGCAGCTTGGTTCAGGCTAACCAAGAGACCCAGTACTTC. Translated, it gives CASSLVQANQETQYF.

The V gene is TRBV10-3, the J gene TRBJ1-5; TRBD1 aligns across 11 bases. This CDR3 is built from 15 residues. Trimming cost V 6 bases and J 4 bases; bases outside gene matches: 5. Germline values: CDR1 ENHRY, CDR2 SYGVKD. In nucleotides, the CDR3 is TGTGCCATCAGGGAGGGGACAGGGGGGAATCAGCCCCAGCATTTT. This gives the protein CAIREGTGGNQPQHF.

The chain recombines TRBV7-8 with TRBJ2-7; 7 bases are shared with TRBD1. Losses at the gene ends were 6 bases for V and 2 bases for J; bases not matched to a gene: 4. The CDR3 contains 13 residues. Germline V gene data show CDR1 as SGHVS and CDR2 as FQNEAQ. For the CDR3, the DNA is TGTGCCAGCAGACAGGGGAAAACCTACGAGCAGTACTTC. Its protein product is CASRQGKTYEQYF.

This clone was picked up one time. This chain uses TRBV3-1 (or the pseudogene TRBV3-2) with TRBJ2-1, with 14 nucleotides matching TRBD2. J gave up 10 bases and V 3 bases, and 11 bases lay outside the gene matches. CDR1 is LGHDT, CDR2 YNNKEL, per germline (reference sequence). The CDR3 length is 17 residues. The CDR3 reads CASSQRGGTSGRGEQFF. The CDR3 DNA reads TGTGCCAGCAGCCAGCGAGGTGGGACTAGCGGGAGAGGGGAGCAGTTCTTC.

The sample holds a few counts of this clone. The chain has TRBV6-5 and TRBJ2-7; possible D gene TRBD1, 6 bases. This CDR3 has 14 residues. Germline loops: CDR1 MNHEY, CDR2 SVGAGI. V lost 2 bases to trimming and J lost 2 bases, with 10 bases between them. The CDR3 spells CASSYPGHPYEQYF. The CDR3 coding sequence is TGTGCCAGCAGTTACCCGGGACACCCCTACGAGCAGTACTTC.

This clone was seen just once. The chain links TRBV7-2 to TRBJ2-4, with 8 bases identical to TRBD1. The CDR3 totals 13 residues. Trimming cost V 5 bases and J 9 bases; bases outside gene matches: 6. The germline CDR1 and CDR2 sequences are SGHTA and FQGNSA. Here the CDR3 reads CASSARQGIIQYF. CDR3 nucleotides: TGTGCCAGCAGCGCCCGACAGGGGATCATTCAGTACTTC.

The chain joins TRBV14 to TRBJ2-7, with D possibly being TRBD2 (5 bases). Deletions cut 3 bases from V and 1 base from J, with 10 bases between. From germline, CDR1 is SGHDN and CDR2 FVKESK. The CDR3 has 14 amino acids. CDR3 coding DNA: TGTGCCAGCAGCCAGAGGACTGCTTCCTACGAGCAGTACTTC. Amino acids: CASSQRTASYEQYF.

The chain carries TRBV5-1 and TRBJ2-1, with 7 bases matching TRBD2. The CDR3 contains 13 residues. Germline V gives CDR1 SGHRS, CDR2 YFSETQ. V lost 5 bases, J lost 8 bases, and 7 bases stayed unmatched. The CDR3 coding sequence is TGCGCCAGCAGGAGCGGGACTGGCGATGAGCAGTTCTTC. This translates into CASRSGTGDEQFF.

CDR3 sequence reads: CASSLSTKRTYNEQFF. The CDR3 region has the DNA TGTGCCAGCAGCTTGTCCACTAAGAGAACCTACAATGAGCAGTTCTTC. This rearrangement joins TRBV5-4 to TRBJ2-1; no definite D call. V was trimmed by 1 base and J by 2 bases, leaving 13 bases between them. Germline CDR1 is SGHNT and CDR2 is YYREEE (reference sequence). The CDR3 has 16 residues.

V gene TRBV5-8 combines with J gene TRBJ2-7, with no clear D. Germline CDR1 reads SGHTS; CDR2 reads YDEGEE. V was trimmed by 0 bases and J by 0 bases, leaving 10 bases between them. This CDR3 comprises 15 residues. CDR3 region: CASSLGLTPSYEQYF. The DNA of the CDR3 is TGTGCCAGCAGCTTGGGCCTAACCCCCTCCTACGAGCAGTACTTC. Based on the CDR3 plus reference TRBV5-8 and TRBJ2-7, the full variable domain is EAGVTQSPTHLIKTRGQQATLRCSPISGHTSVYWYQQALGLGLQFLLWYDEGEERNRGNFPPRFSGRQFPNYSSELNVNALELEDSALYLCASSLGLTPSYEQYFGPGTRLTVT.

The genes are TRBV19 and TRBJ2-2; D gene uncertain. There are 12 residues in the CDR3. CDR1 and CDR2 from the germline V gene are LNHDA and SQIVND (reference sequence). Trimming removed 5 bases from V and 4 bases from J, with 5 bases in between. The CDR3 reads CASSPFTGELFF. CDR3 DNA: TGTGCCAGTAGTCCCTTCACCGGGGAGCTGTTTTTT.

This sequence joins TRBV28 and TRBJ1-5; the match to TRBD1 covers 8 bases. This CDR3 comprises 12 residues. Germline V CDR1 and CDR2: MDHEN, SYDVKM. The CDR3 sequence: CATGANNQPQHF. The CDR3 DNA follows: TGTGCGACAGGGGCCAACAATCAGCCCCAGCATTTT.